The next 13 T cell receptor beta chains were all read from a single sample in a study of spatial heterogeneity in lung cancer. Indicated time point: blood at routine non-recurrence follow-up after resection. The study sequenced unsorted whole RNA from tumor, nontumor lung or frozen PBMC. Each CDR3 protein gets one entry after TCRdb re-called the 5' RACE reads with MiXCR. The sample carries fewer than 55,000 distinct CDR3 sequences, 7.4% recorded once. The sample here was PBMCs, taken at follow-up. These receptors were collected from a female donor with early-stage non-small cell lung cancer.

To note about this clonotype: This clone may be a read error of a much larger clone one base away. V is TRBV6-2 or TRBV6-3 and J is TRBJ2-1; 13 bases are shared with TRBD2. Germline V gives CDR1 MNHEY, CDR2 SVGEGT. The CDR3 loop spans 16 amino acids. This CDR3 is CASSSLGLAGVDEQLF. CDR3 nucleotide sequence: TGTGCCAGCAGCTCCCTCGGACTAGCGGGGGTGGATGAGCAGCTCTTC.

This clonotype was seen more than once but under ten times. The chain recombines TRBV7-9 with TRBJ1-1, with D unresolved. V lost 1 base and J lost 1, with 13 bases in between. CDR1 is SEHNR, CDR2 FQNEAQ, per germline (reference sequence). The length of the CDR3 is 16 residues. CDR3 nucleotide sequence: TGTGCCAGCAGCTTAGAACCCCCGGGAGGGAACACTGAAGCTTTCTTT. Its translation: CASSLEPPGGNTEAFF.

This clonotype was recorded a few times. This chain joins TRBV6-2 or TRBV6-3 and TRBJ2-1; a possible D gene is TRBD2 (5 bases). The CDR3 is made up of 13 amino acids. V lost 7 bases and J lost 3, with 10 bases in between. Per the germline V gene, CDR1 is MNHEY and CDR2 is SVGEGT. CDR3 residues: CASKRRDYNEQFF. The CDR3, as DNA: TGTGCCAGCAAACGTCGGGACTACAATGAGCAGTTCTTC.

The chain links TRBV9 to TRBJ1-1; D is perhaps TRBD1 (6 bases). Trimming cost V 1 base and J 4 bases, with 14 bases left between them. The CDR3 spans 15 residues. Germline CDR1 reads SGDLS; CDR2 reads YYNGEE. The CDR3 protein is CASSVIPEGGTEAFF. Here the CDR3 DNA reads TGTGCCAGCAGCGTAATCCCAGAAGGGGGCACTGAAGCTTTCTTT.

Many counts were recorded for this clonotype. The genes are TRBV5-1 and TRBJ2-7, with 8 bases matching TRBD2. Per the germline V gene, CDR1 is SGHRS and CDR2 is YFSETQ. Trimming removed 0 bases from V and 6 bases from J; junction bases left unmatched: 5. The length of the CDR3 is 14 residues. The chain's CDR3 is CASSLVGTRGEQYF. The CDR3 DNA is TGCGCCAGCAGCTTGGTAGGGACTAGAGGCGAGCAGTACTTC.

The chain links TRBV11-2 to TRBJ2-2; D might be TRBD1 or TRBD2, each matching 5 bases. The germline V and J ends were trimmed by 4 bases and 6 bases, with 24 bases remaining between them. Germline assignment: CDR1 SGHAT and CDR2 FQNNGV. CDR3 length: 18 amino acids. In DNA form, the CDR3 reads TGTGCCAGCAGCTCGAAAAAGGCCGGGACCCCTGATCCCGGGGAGCTGTTTTTT. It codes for CASSSKKAGTPDPGELFF.

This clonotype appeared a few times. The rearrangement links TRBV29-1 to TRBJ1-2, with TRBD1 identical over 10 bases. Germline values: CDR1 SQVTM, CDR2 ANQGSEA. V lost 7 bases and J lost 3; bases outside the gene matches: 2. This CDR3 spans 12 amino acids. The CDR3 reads CSGGQGDYGYTF. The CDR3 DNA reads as TGCAGCGGCGGACAGGGGGACTATGGCTACACCTTC.

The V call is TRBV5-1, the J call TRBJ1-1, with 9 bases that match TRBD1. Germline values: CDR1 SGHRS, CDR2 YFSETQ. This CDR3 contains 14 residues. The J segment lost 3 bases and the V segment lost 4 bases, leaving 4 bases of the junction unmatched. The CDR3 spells CASSRTGVDTEAFF. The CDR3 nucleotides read TGCGCCAGCAGCAGGACAGGGGTGGACACTGAAGCTTTCTTT.

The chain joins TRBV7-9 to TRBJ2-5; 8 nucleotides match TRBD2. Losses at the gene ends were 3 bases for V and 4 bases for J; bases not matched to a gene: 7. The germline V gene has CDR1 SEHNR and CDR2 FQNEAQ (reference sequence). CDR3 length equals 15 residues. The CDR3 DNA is TGTGCCAGCAGCTTTCCCAGCGGGGGCCTAGAGACCCAGTACTTC. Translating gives CASSFPSGGLETQYF.

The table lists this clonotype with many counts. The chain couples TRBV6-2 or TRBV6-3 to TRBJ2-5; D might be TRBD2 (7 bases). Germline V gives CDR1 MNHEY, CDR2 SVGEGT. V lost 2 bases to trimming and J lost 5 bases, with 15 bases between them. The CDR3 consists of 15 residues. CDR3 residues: CASSYVGAGAETQYF. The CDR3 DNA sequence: TGTGCCAGCAGTTACGTCGGCGCGGGGGCTGAGACCCAGTACTTC.

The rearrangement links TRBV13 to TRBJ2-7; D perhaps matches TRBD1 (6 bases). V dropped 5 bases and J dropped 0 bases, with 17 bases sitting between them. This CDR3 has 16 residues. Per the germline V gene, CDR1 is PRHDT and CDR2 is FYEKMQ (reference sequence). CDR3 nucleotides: TGTGCCAGCAGCCTGGGAAGGACAGCTAGCTCCTACGAGCAGTACTTC. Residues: CASSLGRTASSYEQYF.

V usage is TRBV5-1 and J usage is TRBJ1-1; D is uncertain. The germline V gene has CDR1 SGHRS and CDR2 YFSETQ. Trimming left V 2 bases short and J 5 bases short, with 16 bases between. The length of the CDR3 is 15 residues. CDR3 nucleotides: TGCGCCAGCAGCTTTGCACCCGATGCGGGAACTGAAGCTTTCTTT. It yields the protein CASSFAPDAGTEAFF. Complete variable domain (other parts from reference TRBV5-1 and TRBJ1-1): KAGVTQTPRYLIKTRGQQVTLSCSPISGHRSVSWYQQTPGQGLQFLFEYFSETQRNKGNFPGRFSGRQFSNSRSEMNVSTLELGDSALYLCASSFAPDAGTEAFFGQGTRLTVV.

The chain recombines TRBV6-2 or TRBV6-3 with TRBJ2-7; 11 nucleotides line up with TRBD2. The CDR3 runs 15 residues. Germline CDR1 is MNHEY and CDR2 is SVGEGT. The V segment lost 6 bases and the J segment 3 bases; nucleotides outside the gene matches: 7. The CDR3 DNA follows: TGTGCCAGCAGGCCGTCCGGGACTAGCGGCTACGAGCAGTACTTC. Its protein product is CASRPSGTSGYEQYF.